This TCR beta chain was captured by sequencing in a study of cytomegalovirus exposure and HLA in healthy donors (dated by TCRdb to 2017 to 2019). In terms of the full investigation: An earlier analysis of roughly 610 of the donors reported 276 Gb of sequence data and 117 million unique TCR beta sequences obtained from some 200 million T cells. An early release covering roughly 600 HLA-typed donors comprised about 310 gigabases of sequencing data and around 85 million unique TCR sequences. The genetic ancestry cluster associated with self-reported Caucasian donors included 65% to 90% of the roughly 390 genotyped donors. The study aimed to test whether signatures of past pathogen exposure could be identified by cataloging public T cell receptors. The T cell repertoires of about 700 subjects were profiled by immunosequencing and related to cytomegalovirus serostatus. In addition to the first cohort of 650 to 800 subjects, a separate validation cohort of approximately 130 different subjects was used. The study combined high-throughput TCR immunosequencing, statistical association of individual TCRs with disease status, and machine learning to predict cytomegalovirus infection status. To study patterns of TCR occurrence, a later analysis re-analyzed previously published TCR beta repertoires from around 670 donors and added high-resolution HLA genotyping. In the later analysis, no new phenotypic data were used to find candidate immune exposures; instead, reliance was placed on TCR beta sequences and their occurrence across donors. In an earlier analysis of over 550 of the donors, high-throughput TCR beta sequencing was used to judge whether each TCR beta V gene segment behaved as functional or pseudogenic. Donor age, sex, ethnicity and CMV serostatus were collected together with the repertoire data. Genome-wide SNP genotypes for about 65% of the roughly 700 donors were used in a later genetic analysis, which treated that subset as a discovery cohort. All discovery cohort repertoires had been generated on a single sequencing platform. Class I and class II HLA loci were covered by the typing at four-digit resolution. The number of donors typed differed by locus, with about 620-630 for A, B, C, DRB1 and DQB1, 522 for DQA1, approximately 570 for DPA1, and approximately 470 for DPB1. Roughly 5 DR-DQ haplotypes were handled as single units for association and clustering, since linkage in the cohort was strong. Among some 410 genotyped donors of the cohort, an average of 235,054 unique TCR beta nucleotide sequences were sequenced per donor, roughly 20% of them non-productive. What the work shows at the level of the full study, not this receptor alone: An earlier analysis of approximately 570 of the donors showed that most TCR beta V segments appeared in productive rearrangements either about 87% or about 30% of the time, which broadly matched IMGT annotations. Three of the identified cytomegalovirus-associated TCR beta chains were confirmed in vitro to be specific for cytomegalovirus antigens. The 87-base-pair reads could not distinguish some IMGT-functional V segments, including TRBV6-2 and TRBV6-3, so those segments were excluded. A cluster of highly shared sequence variants was judged likely to represent a technical artifact of the sequencing pipeline. Only TCR beta chains were sequenced in this cohort, and the absence of alpha or paired-chain data limited detectable features. Most CMV-associated TCR beta chains appeared to be HLA-restricted in a later analysis, and the HLA associations seemed to be driven largely by CMV exposure. In a later genetic analysis, a missense DCLRE1C variant was associated with V-gene and J-gene trimming of TCR beta chains, and the association was replicated in an independent cohort. According to a later genetic analysis, donors in an Asian-associated ancestry cluster had fewer N-insertions in productive TCRs than the approximately 610-donor mean. Because counts were too low, about 18 rarely observed V segments, including chromosome 9 orphons, were excluded from the earlier analysis of 587 of the donors. At a false discovery rate of 0.05, a later analysis linked 16,951 TCR beta sequences to specific HLA alleles. In both the original and validation cohorts, the classifier was reported to diagnose cytomegalovirus status with high specificity and sensitivity. HLA typing was unavailable for some donors at each locus, so association tests used only the typed subset. The presence/absence analyses assumed that sequencing depth was roughly uniform across donors, and that assumption may not be true. While some public TCRs were present in many individuals, most TCR sequences turned up only very rarely across donors. According to the authors, the approach could potentially be generalized to other disease states and immunological phenotypes. Immune exposure information for the cohort was limited to CMV serostatus. In the study, 150 to 200 TCR beta chains were listed as associated with cytomegalovirus. According to a later analysis, parvovirus B19, influenza, CMV and Epstein-Barr virus appeared linked to several top co-occurrence clusters. A further reported finding was that TCR beta sequences accurately predicted the HLA-A and HLA-B alleles for most subjects in the first cohort. Correlated functional status among segregating V segments might reflect linkage disequilibrium, but an unknown experimental factor could not be ruled out. In a later analysis, HLA-associated TCR beta chains showed more clonal expansion and lower generation probabilities than non-associated chains that were equally common. According to a later analysis, TCR association rates differed among HLA loci, with DRB1 alleles showing the most associated TCRs and HLA-C alleles showing the fewest. Assigning TCR associations to individual alleles was difficult when HLA alleles, especially DR and DQ, strongly co-occurred.

In total, more than 500 healthy bone marrow donors made up the cohort. All cohort members were sampled while nominally healthy, although unrecorded immune exposures were likely present. The donor was CMV seronegative and was included in the group of a few hundred seronegative cohort members. Every donor gave a peripheral blood sample, and the peripheral blood mononuclear cells from that sample were used for TCR beta sequencing. Genomic DNA was extracted from the blood cell samples with the Qiagen DNeasy Blood Extraction Kit. Libraries were constructed by the immunoSEQ multiplex PCR assay. The multiplex PCR relied on a mix of 60 forward primers for TCR Vbeta segments and 13 reverse primers for TCR Jbeta segments. A multiplex PCR assay on genomic DNA amplified the CDR3 region of rearranged TCR beta genes. The Illumina HiSeq System was used to sequence the amplified TCR beta libraries as 87-base-pair reads. The paper's processing steps were these. In a later analysis, tens of millions of unique TCR beta chains were counted across the 650 to 750 repertoires, and around 11 million of these chains were shared by at least two donors. A nearest-neighbor algorithm error-corrected the raw reads and collapsed the reads into unique sequences, merging closely related sequences to remove PCR and sequencing errors. To assign V, D and J gene segments, CDR3 sequences were aligned to IMGT reference sequences. For a sequence to be retained, at least a six-nucleotide match to both a V gene segment and a J gene segment was required. Rearrangements were called productive when the CDR3 lacked stop codons and stayed in frame with V and J; all others were non-productive. Following IMGT convention, CDR3 was defined as the stretch from the second conserved V-encoded cysteine up to the conserved J-encoded phenylalanine. The earlier analysis of about 610 of the donors excluded any sequence lacking an unambiguous match to a single V gene segment. An earlier analysis of fewer than 750 of the donors called V segments functional above 56.7% productive rearrangements and segregating when the between-donor standard deviation exceeded 5%. A statistical classification framework was built to diagnose cytomegalovirus status from the catalog of TCR beta chain sequences. In a later analysis, V and J genes were assigned by comparing TCR nucleotide sequences against IMGT/GENE-DB human TR gene sequences. In a later analysis, CDR3 sequences and most-parsimonious VDJ recombination scenarios were assigned using the TCRdist pipeline. A later analysis defined each TCR beta chain by its CDR3 amino acid sequence plus V-gene family, and excluded reads lacking a unique V-gene family. A later analysis removed 592 highly shared, low-generation-probability nucleotide sequences to deal with suspected cross-contamination and a sequencing artifact. In a later analysis, a clonal expansion index was calculated for each public chain from normalized within-repertoire ranks of inferred template counts. In a later analysis, generation probabilities were computed with a VDJ recombination model fitted to out-of-frame rearrangements, and the resulting probabilities were checked against IGoR. Hypergeometric tests were used in a later analysis to score TCR-TCR, TCR-HLA and TCR-CMV co-occurrence, with a repertoire-size bias correction applied to the TCR pairs. A later analysis estimated false discovery rates by permuting HLA or CMV assignments 20 times. A later analysis grouped co-occurring TCRs with DBSCAN, adding TCRdist sequence similarity when clustering within HLA-allele-positive subsets. For co-occurrence clustering, repertoires with fewer than 30,000 or more than 120,000 public chains were excluded, along with five repertoires with anomalous nucleotide sharing. TCRdb re-hosts the immuneACCESS table, in-frame sequences only. Its copies lack some clones; in the studies checked, an unresolved V gene accounts for under half of them, and the cause for the rest is not known. D and trimming were read from the DNA, whereas the V and J calls and clone size are those reported in that table. For this sample the table gives approximately 210,000 clones, of which roughly 86% were detected only once. The biggest ten clones account for approximately 1.7% of the sample.

Remarks on this clone: Its antigen specificity is not known. No base-level quality is on record; no much larger clone is a single base apart.

Including the terminal cysteine and phenylalanine, the CDR3 comprises 15 residues. Only the CDR3 part of the read is kept: 45 bases, read in frame from the first base. The germline V gene sets CDR1 to MDHEN and CDR2 to SYDVKM. V and J lose 2 bases and 6 bases, and a span of 11 bases separates them. The chain uses TRBV28 and TRBJ1-6; the D gene lacks a confident call. The clonotype comes from a woman aged 18-30 years in good health and CMV-seronegative. The sample comprised PBMCs. DNA sequence: TGTGCCAGCAGTTTAGGCAGGCCCTCTAATTCACCCCTCCACTTT. It is translated as CASSLGRPSNSPLHF.